These T cell receptor beta chains were read from a single sample in a study of human T cells and chemical hapten exposure. Using its own MiXCR run on the RACE reads, TCRdb lists one record per CDR3 protein. In the table there are about 120,000 distinct CDR3 sequences, around 13% of which are singletons. Material: whole blood, obtained in connection with sensitization to the hapten diphenylcyclopropenone (DPC). These receptors were obtained from a man between 18 and 29 years old with alopecia areata. Some clones in this sample may be carry-over from other donors' samples. Each CDR3 is given with its conserved first and last residue.

v_call cdr3_aa
TRBV5-1 CASSLGGEISNQPQHF
TRBV6-5 CASRLGQGVYGYTF
TRBV27 CASSPRLAGASSSYNEQFF
TRBV6-5 CASSYSAGLVPRETQYF
TRBV2 CASSAPGGGGEKLFF
TRBV4-1 CASSQVPGPFSYEQYF
TRBV7-9 CASSLEVSYNEQFF
TRBV7-9 CASSIGQGYTEAFF
TRBV3-1 CASSRGDRDAGELFF
TRBV19 CASNIHPGQRNIQYF
TRBV3-1 CASSRLSSGGHNEQFF
TRBV27 CASTDSHYEQYF
TRBV25-1 CASSGDTSSGNTIYF
TRBV20-1 CSAPFATNEKLFF
TRBV20-1 CSARDRDRETGELFF
TRBV10-3 CAISDTHEKLFF
TRBV6-5 CASSSTTGTEAFF
TRBV6-6 CASSYIQGAGETQYF
TRBV6-2/TRBV6-3 CASRGRAGEFFEQYF
TRBV21-1 CASSNAPWYSNQPQHF
TRBV7-2 CASSSGTEETQYF
TRBV29-1 CSVKKGGNYEQYF
TRBV24-1 CATSDLWAGDTQYF
TRBV28 CASTPGGFQGVSYNEQFF
TRBV6-2/TRBV6-3 CASKGTRVYEQYF
TRBV5-1 CASSSSGTGSGNTIYF
TRBV6-4 CASSEYGDSYNEQFF
TRBV7-9 CASSLRTDSYEQYF
TRBV11-1 CASSLRRDRRGSGANVLTF
TRBV29-1 CSVGTVELNTEAFF
TRBV7-8 CASSLAWDRAADTEAFF
TRBV7-2 CASSFHRGYEQYF
TRBV6-2/TRBV6-3 CASRDQQDYGYTF
TRBV7-6 CASRRVPQETQYF
TRBV7-2 CASSPRSTDNTEAFF
TRBV7-2 CASSYPERGGHQETQYF
TRBV9 CASSVRANTEAFF
TRBV29-1 CSVRRGGSNTEAFF
TRBV29-1 CSTDPGRTQYF
TRBV29-1 CSVEDHRAEQYF
TRBV7-9 CASTPGAGLSFSSLAKNIQYF
TRBV7-2 CASSLNSPTRGHYEQYF
TRBV20-1 CSARDSNTEAFF
TRBV12-3/TRBV12-4 CASSLGTGLRTGELFF
TRBV7-2 CASSFGKRNTIYF
TRBV20-1 CSARGGSPVVHIQYF
TRBV11-3 CASSLARAANTGELFF
TRBV28 CASRASGANTGELFF
TRBV4-2 CASSQDWTGTSYEQYF
TRBV6-6 CASRPLSGTGGGTEAFF
TRBV6-1 CASSEFGQGLSSGANVLTF
TRBV7-6 CASSPRTSGGRETQYF
TRBV2 CASSRRLAGNYEQYF
TRBV10-2 CASSESAGDGYTF
TRBV4-1 CASSQESGGATNEQFF
TRBV10-1 CASSEPQGGQFF
TRBV12-3/TRBV12-4 CASSLSAGRVETQYF
TRBV6-2/TRBV6-3 CAIGTDHAKGYTF
TRBV9 CASSQRGNYGYTF